Sequencing of this T cell receptor (beta chain) was carried out in a study of CD8+ T cells in alopecia areata. A few counts support this clone. Germline V gene data show CDR1 as ENHRY and CDR2 as SYGVKD. The CDR3 spans 11 residues. The ends were cut back, 6 bases at V and 5 bases at J, with 4 bases in the middle. RNA extraction and reverse transcription yielded cDNA as sequencing template. Generated by immunoSEQ multiplex PCR, the TCRdb table keeps only in-frame clones and is missing some. The top ten hold 4.5% of the sample, which has some 20,000 clones, roughly 60% seen once. In a group of about 5 patients, CD4+ cells were sorted into CD25+CD127- cells.

The sample comprised CD4+ Tregs sorted from blood. This clonotype originated in a human donor with alopecia areata. The rearrangement links TRBV10-3 to TRBJ2-2; D remains unclear. The CDR3 reads CAISRTGELFF. The CDR3 region has the DNA TGTGCCATCAGCAGAACCGGGGAGCTGTTTTTT.